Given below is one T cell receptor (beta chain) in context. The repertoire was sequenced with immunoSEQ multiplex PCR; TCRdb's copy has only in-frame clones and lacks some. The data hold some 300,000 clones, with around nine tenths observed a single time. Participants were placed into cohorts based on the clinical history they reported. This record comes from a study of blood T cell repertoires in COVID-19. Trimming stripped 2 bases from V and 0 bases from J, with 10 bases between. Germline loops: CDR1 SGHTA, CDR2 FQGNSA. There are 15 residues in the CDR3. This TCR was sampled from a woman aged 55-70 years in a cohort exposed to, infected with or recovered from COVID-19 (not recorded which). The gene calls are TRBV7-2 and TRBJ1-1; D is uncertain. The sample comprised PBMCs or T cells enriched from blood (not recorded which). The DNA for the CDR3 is TGTGCCAGCAGCTTAAGTTCCGGGTTGAACACTGAAGCTTTCTTT. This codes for CASSLSSGLNTEAFF.